This T cell receptor beta chain was recovered during a study of blood T cells in healthy people across ages. Through a sample-barcoded 5' primer and a J-beta primer mix, a second PCR was run for roughly 6 to 12 cycles. A template-switch adaptor that had 12 random nucleotides put a tag on each cDNA molecule. TCRdb re-called the 5' RACE reads through MiXCR, storing one row per CDR3 protein. The table includes about 650,000 distinct CDR3 sequences, about 32% detected once. The draw of peripheral blood yielded approximately 10 milliliters from each donor. PBMCs numbering at least 6.5 million were isolated per sample. In this sample, this clonotype turned up many times. Its antigen is undetermined. The germline V gene encodes CDR1 DFQATT and CDR2 SNEGSKA (reference sequence). CDR3 length: 21 residues. Trimming at V came to 6 bases and at J to 2 bases, leaving 23 bases not matched to a gene. General observations from the study: Both naive CD4+ cell counts and diversity were greater in long-lived donors than in aged donors.

The chain recombines TRBV20-1 with TRBJ2-7; 15 bases map to TRBD2. The source material was blood. The TCR was taken from a woman of 80 years or more in good health. The CDR3 DNA reads as TGCAGTGCGAGAAAAGATACGACCGGGACTAGCGGGGGGCCTTCACCCTACGAGCAGTACTTC. This sequence encodes CSARKDTTGTSGGPSPYEQYF.